The clone carrying this T cell receptor (beta chain) was observed a handful of times. The protocol was immunoSEQ multiplex PCR, while the TCRdb copy is restricted to in-frame clones and leaves out a portion. Here the sample spans 280,000 or so clones, roughly 90% being singletons. Within 2 weeks before study entry, exposed participants met a COVID-19 case. Germline CDR1 is SNHLY and CDR2 is FYNNEI. The CDR3 extends over 14 amino acids. Trimming removed 2 bases from V and 5 bases from J, with 10 bases in between. This entry is derived from a study of blood T cell repertoires in COVID-19. For the study at large: Samples came from the United States, Italy and Spain, spanning acute and convalescent COVID-19.

Sequences were obtained from PBMCs or T cells enriched from blood (not recorded which). This chain uses TRBV2 with TRBJ1-5; D may be TRBD1 (5 bases). The TCR comes from a woman between 50 and 59 years old who had been exposed to COVID-19. CDR3 in DNA: TGTGCCAGCAGTGAACCCCAGGGTTATCAGCCCCAGCATTTT. Translation: CASSEPQGYQPQHF.